A selection of T cell receptor beta chains follows, all from one sample in a study of shared clonotypes between healthy human individuals. Some clones are missing from TCRdb's copy, which holds only in-frame ones; the method was immunoSEQ multiplex PCR. The repertoire has a few million clones, 85% to 95% of them found once; the top ten carry roughly 0.14%. Sequencing input: naive CD4+ T cells sorted from blood. The source of these receptors is a man between 18 and 35 years old in good health. Each CDR3 is given with its conserved first and last residue. The order of the fields is CDR3 DNA, CDR3 protein, clone size, D gene, V gene, J gene. The D gene is left open where the match is weak. For some rows the clone size is stated as once, few or many, or as a class when expanded; others skip it.

TGTGCCATCAGTAATCAGGGTCCCTCTGGGGCCAACGTCCTGACTTTC	CAISNQGPSGANVLTF	-	-	TRBV10-3	TRBJ2-6
TGTGCCAGCAGTTACATTCGGGGTGGAAATGAGCAGTTCTTC	CASSYIRGGNEQFF	-	-	TRBV6-5	TRBJ2-1
TGTGCCAGCAGTTCCCCAGACAGGGAGCTGTTTTTT	CASSSPDRELFF	-	-	TRBV6-6	TRBJ2-2
TGTGCCAGCACCGACAGGGGGGGCAATCAGCCCCAGCATTTT	CASTDRGGNQPQHF	-	TRBD1	TRBV6-1	TRBJ1-5
TGTGCCAGCGGGAGGGGAACAAAGAATTCACCCCTCCACTTT	CASGRGTKNSPLHF	-	-	TRBV19	TRBJ1-6
TGTGCCAGCAGCTTGGTTCACACTGAAGCTTTCTTT	CASSLVHTEAFF	-	-	TRBV5-6	TRBJ1-1
TGCGCCAGCAGCCCTGGCCCCGCGGGAGCGGGAAATGAGCAGTTCTTC	CASSPGPAGAGNEQFF	-	TRBD2	TRBV5-1	TRBJ2-1
TGTGCCACCAGCAGAGAGCGCGGACAGGGGGTCTACGAGCAGTACTTC	CATSRERGQGVYEQYF	-	TRBD1	TRBV15	TRBJ2-7
TGTGCCAGCAGCCCCAACTTGCGGCCTGAATACGAGCAGTACTTC	CASSPNLRPEYEQYF	-	-	TRBV7-2	TRBJ2-7
TGCGCCAGCAGCCAAGATCGTCCAGGGTCCTACAATGAGCAGTTCTTC	CASSQDRPGSYNEQFF	-	-	TRBV4-3	TRBJ2-1
TGTGCCAGCTCACCCAAAGGACCAAGCACAGATACGCAGTATTTT	CASSPKGPSTDTQYF	-	-	TRBV18	TRBJ2-3
TGTGCCAGCAGCGGGGGGACAGGGAAAAATGAAAAACTGTTTTTT	CASSGGTGKNEKLFF	-	TRBD1	TRBV5-4	TRBJ1-4
TGTGCCAGCTCACCACGGCAGACGAATAGCAATCAGCCCCAGCATTTT	CASSPRQTNSNQPQHF	few	-	TRBV18	TRBJ1-5
TGTGCCAGCAGCTCTCCACTTGAGGAGCGGGCTTTCTTT	CASSSPLEERAFF	once	-	TRBV7-6	TRBJ1-1
TGTGCCAGCAGCTTAGTTGCGGGCTCCTACAATGAGCAGTTCTTC	CASSLVAGSYNEQFF	few	-	TRBV11-3	TRBJ2-1
TGCGCCAGCAGTGAGTCGTCGAAGGGGGGCACAGATACGCAGTATTTT	CASSESSKGGTDTQYF	-	-	TRBV10-1	TRBJ2-3
TGCGCCAGCAGCCAGCGGGACTGGAACTACACCGGGGAGCTGTTTTTT	CASSQRDWNYTGELFF	-	-	TRBV4-3	TRBJ2-2
TGCAGCGTTGAGGTAGCGGGACCCTACGAGCAGTACTTC	CSVEVAGPYEQYF	-	TRBD2	TRBV29-1	TRBJ2-7
TGTGCCAGCAGCAAGACTAGCGGACATACCTACAATGAGCAGTTCTTC	CASSKTSGHTYNEQFF	-	TRBD2	TRBV9	TRBJ2-1
TGTGCCAGCAATGCAGGAACGAACACCGGGGAGCTGTTTTTT	CASNAGTNTGELFF	-	-	TRBV9	TRBJ2-2
TGTGCCAGCAGCTCCCAGGACAGGGGCGAGCAGTACTTC	CASSSQDRGEQYF	-	TRBD1	TRBV5-6	TRBJ2-7
TGTGCCAGCAGCCGAGCAAGGGGGCTCAGTGGAAACACCATATATTTT	CASSRARGLSGNTIYF	-	TRBD1	TRBV5-6	TRBJ1-3
TGTGCCAGTAGTAGCTACCAACCGGGACCCGAATACACCATATATTTT	CASSSYQPGPEYTIYF	-	-	TRBV19	TRBJ1-3
TGTGCCAGCAGCCCATCGTACCTCCTCTCCGGGAACACCATATATTTT	CASSPSYLLSGNTIYF	-	-	TRBV7-2	TRBJ1-3
TGTGCCAGCTCAAGGCTCGCAGGGGACGAGCAGTACTTC	CASSRLAGDEQYF	-	-	TRBV18	TRBJ2-7
TGTGCCAGCAGCTTCCTAGCGTCAGGGGGGGATACGCAGTATTTT	CASSFLASGGDTQYF	-	-	TRBV7-2	TRBJ2-3
TGTGCCTGGAGTCAGGGGCCCTACAATGAGCAGTTCTTC	CAWSQGPYNEQFF	-	-	TRBV30	TRBJ2-1
TGTGCCAGCAGCTCCGGACTAGCGGGAGTCGGCGACGAGCAGTACTTC	CASSSGLAGVGDEQYF	once	TRBD2	TRBV7-9	TRBJ2-7
TGTGCCAGCAGCGTAGAGGGGGGGCCCTACGAGCAGTACTTC	CASSVEGGPYEQYF	-	-	TRBV9	TRBJ2-7
TGTGCCAGTAGTATAGTACGGGGGGAACGGGGCAATCAGCCCCAGCATTTT	CASSIVRGERGNQPQHF	-	-	TRBV19	TRBJ1-5
TGTGCCAGCAGTTTAGCGGGAGGTCAATCCGGGGAGCTGTTTTTT	CASSLAGGQSGELFF	-	TRBD2	TRBV2	TRBJ2-2
TGTGCCAGCAGCTCCACAGGGTTCTACGAGCAGTACTTC	CASSSTGFYEQYF	once	-	TRBV7-2	TRBJ2-7
TGTGCCTGGAGCACTAGCGCGCAAGAGACCCAGTACTTC	CAWSTSAQETQYF	-	TRBD2	TRBV30	TRBJ2-5
TGTGCCAGCAGCTTGGCCCTGGGGGAGACCCAGTACTTC	CASSLALGETQYF	-	-	TRBV5-4	TRBJ2-5
TGTGCCAGCTCACCTCCACAGGGGCTTAACACCGGGGAGCTGTTTTTT	CASSPPQGLNTGELFF	-	TRBD1	TRBV18	TRBJ2-2
TGCGCCAGCAGTCGGCCCTGGGTCACCGGGGAGCTGTTTTTT	CASSRPWVTGELFF	-	-	TRBV5-1	TRBJ2-2
TGTGCCAGTAGTGGACAGGGGAACACCGGGGAGCTGTTTTTT	CASSGQGNTGELFF	-	TRBD1	TRBV19	TRBJ2-2